This TCR beta chain is from a study of beta chain features in type 1 diabetes (dated by TCRdb to the late 2010s). Notes on the research overall: Patients and healthy donors did not differ in mean age, gender distribution, total cell number or subset yield. A total of roughly 100 million sorted cells were examined across all samples, and the number of cells per subset was strongly correlated with RNA yield. In the study, recently diagnosed type 1 diabetes patients and matched healthy donors were compared on the TCRB repertoires of their sorted circulating CD4+ T cell subsets. Naive and central memory subsets were obtained from all 30 or so donors, but regulatory and stem cell-like memory subsets were isolated from only 8 patients and roughly 8 healthy donors. The paper as a whole reports these results and caveats: PCR might favor shorter templates, but patient and control samples were amplified and corrected together, so any skew would affect both groups equally. Naive, central memory and regulatory TCRB repertoires appeared to be more alike among patients than among healthy donors. Because cDNA rather than genomic DNA was sequenced, highly expressing activated cells could have been over-represented, although no difference in activation and CD3 levels was found between groups. In all four CD4+ subsets, TCRB CDR3 length was moderately but significantly shorter in type 1 diabetes patients. At VDJ recombination sites, patients with type 1 diabetes made fewer insertions and deleted more nucleotides, a pattern implying thymic rearrangement abnormalities. Only small numbers of individuals were included in the HLA sub-analyses, which left unresolved whether HLA type had any influence on TCRB rearrangement.

Each donor gave one peripheral blood draw, averaging around 120 mL, which was collected into heparinised tubes. A BD FACSAria II was used to sort naive, central memory, regulatory and stem cell-like memory CD4+ T cells with a panel that included CD45RO, CCR7, CD25, CD127, CD95 and CD27. Every sorted population had a purity above 95%. Right away, PBMCs were isolated by Lymphoprep density gradient centrifugation and were stained directly, with no culture step. To minimize batch effects, samples were stained and sorted in pairs, one healthy donor with one patient per experiment. The entire isolated RNA was reverse transcribed using the High Capacity cDNA Reverse Transcription Kit, and thus expressed TCRB transcripts were sequenced. Naive, central memory and regulatory T cell samples underwent deep immunoSEQ sequencing, averaging about 3.57 million total reads per sample. After sorted cells were lysed in RLT buffer, RNA was extracted with DNase-treated RNeasy Micro or Mini kits, with the choice depending on cell number. To prevent cross-contamination, each cell subset was processed individually, whereas patient and healthy donor samples were processed jointly. The immunoSEQ multiplex PCR was used to amplify TCRB sequences from cDNA, yielding 87-bp fragments that span the CDR3 region. Sequencing of the amplicons was performed on the Illumina HiSeq platform. The paper's processing steps were these. PCR bias was corrected computationally using synthetic template baselines, and reads within Hamming distance 2 were collapsed, with unmergeable singletons discarded. Reads were aligned against IMGT to assign V, D and J genes, CDR3 length and insertions or deletions at six rearrangement sites. Within each subset, clonotype counts were normalized to the number of sorted cells before true diversity and Gini coefficients were calculated with the tcR R package. The overlap coefficient, calculated on TCRB nucleotide sequences, was used to measure repertoire sharing. Out-of-frame TCRB sequences from naive cells were analyzed as a proxy for the pre-selection repertoire. Not all clones reach the TCRdb copy of this immuneACCESS table, which keeps in-frame sequences only. Checked studies attribute under half of the gap to unresolved V genes and leave the rest unexplained. V and J calls plus clone size are reproduced from that table; the DNA served to infer D and trimming. The sample yields a few hundred thousand clones; approximately 15% were counted once. The top ten clones comprise around 0.019% of the sample.

This clone was observed a few times. Its recognized antigen is unknown. Per-nucleotide qualities are absent, and no much larger clonotype sits a single base away. Via the germline V gene, CDR1 is SGHAT and CDR2 FQNNGV. CDR3 length: 15 amino acids, cysteine to phenylalanine. Of all the DNA, just the CDR3 is kept, 45 bases in frame from base 1. From V the trimming removes 4 bases and from J it removes 2 bases, while the gene matches leave 7 bases of the junction unaccounted for. Sample: naive CD4+ T cells from blood. The cell subset or site label on this specimen signifies: true naive CD4+ T cells. The chain employs TRBV11-2 and TRBJ2-7, and 8 bases in between align with TRBD2. This TCR was sampled from a young man with type 1 diabetes. The CDR3 protein: CASSSRGGPTYEQYF. The DNA reads as follows: TGTGCCAGCAGCTCCCGGGGGGGACCCACCTACGAGCAGTACTTC.